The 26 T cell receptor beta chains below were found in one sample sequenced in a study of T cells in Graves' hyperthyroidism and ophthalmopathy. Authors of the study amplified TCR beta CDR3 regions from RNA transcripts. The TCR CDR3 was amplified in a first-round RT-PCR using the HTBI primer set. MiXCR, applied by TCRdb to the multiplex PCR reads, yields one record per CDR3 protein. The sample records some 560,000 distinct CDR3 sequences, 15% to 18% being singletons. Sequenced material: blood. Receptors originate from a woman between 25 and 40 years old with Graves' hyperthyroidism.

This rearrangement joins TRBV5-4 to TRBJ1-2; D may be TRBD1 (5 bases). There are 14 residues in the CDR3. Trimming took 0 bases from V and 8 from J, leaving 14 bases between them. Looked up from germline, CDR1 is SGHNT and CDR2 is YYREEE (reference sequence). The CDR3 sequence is CASSLVGTADGYTF. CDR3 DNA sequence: TGTGCCAGCAGCTTGGTTGGGACCGCTGACGGCTACACCTTC.

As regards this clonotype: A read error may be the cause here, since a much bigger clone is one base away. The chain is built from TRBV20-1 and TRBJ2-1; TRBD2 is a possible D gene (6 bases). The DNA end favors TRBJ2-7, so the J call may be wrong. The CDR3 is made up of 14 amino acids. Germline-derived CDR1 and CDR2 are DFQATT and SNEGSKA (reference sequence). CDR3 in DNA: TGCAGTGCTAGACTCCGGGAGCAGAGCAATGAGCAGTACTTC. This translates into CSARLREQSNEQYF.

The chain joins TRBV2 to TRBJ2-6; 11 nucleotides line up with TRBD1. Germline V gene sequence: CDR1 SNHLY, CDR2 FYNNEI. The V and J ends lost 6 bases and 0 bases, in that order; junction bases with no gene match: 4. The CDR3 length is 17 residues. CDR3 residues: CASRRTGGFSGANVLTF. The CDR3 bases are TGTGCCAGCAGGAGGACAGGGGGCTTCTCTGGGGCCAACGTCCTGACTTTC. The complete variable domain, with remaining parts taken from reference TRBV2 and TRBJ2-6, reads EPEVTQTPSHQVTQMGQEVILRCVPISNHLYFYWYRQILGQKVEFLVSFYNNEISEKSEIFDDQFSVERPDGSNFTLKIRSTKLEDSAMYFCASRRTGGFSGANVLTFGAGSRLTVL.

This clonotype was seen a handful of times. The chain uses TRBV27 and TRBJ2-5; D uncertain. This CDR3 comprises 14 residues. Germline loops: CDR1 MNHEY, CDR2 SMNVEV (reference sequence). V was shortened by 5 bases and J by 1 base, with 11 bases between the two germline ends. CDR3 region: CASSPTPAQETQYF. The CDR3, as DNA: TGTGCCAGCAGTCCCACCCCTGCCCAAGAGACCCAGTACTTC.

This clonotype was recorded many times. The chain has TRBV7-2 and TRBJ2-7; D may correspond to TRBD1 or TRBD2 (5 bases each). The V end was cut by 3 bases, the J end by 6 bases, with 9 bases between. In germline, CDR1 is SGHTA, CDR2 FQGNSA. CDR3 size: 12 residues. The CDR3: CASSLGPGEQYF. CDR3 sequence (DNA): TGTGCCAGCAGCTTGGGACCAGGCGAGCAGTACTTC.

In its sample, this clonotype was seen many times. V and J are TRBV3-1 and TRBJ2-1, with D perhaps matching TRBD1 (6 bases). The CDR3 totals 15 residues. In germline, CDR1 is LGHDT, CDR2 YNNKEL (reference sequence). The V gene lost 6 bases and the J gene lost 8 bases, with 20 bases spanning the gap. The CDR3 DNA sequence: TGTGCCAGCAGTCTAGGGACACCTATCGTCGATGAGCAGTTCTTC. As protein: CASSLGTPIVDEQFF.

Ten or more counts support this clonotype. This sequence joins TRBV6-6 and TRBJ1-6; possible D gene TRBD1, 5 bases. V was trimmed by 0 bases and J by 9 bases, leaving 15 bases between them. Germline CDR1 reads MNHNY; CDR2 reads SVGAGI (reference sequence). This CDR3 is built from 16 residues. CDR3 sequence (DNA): TGTGCCAGCAGTTACTCGAGTGGAGGGGTTGGTTCACCCCTCCACTTT. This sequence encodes CASSYSSGGVGSPLHF.

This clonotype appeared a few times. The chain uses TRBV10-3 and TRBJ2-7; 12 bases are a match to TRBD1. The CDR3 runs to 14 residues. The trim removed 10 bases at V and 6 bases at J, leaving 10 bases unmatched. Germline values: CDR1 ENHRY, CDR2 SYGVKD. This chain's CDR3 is CASRKGTGGSEQYF. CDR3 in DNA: TGTGCCAGCAGAAAGGGGACAGGGGGCAGCGAGCAGTACTTC.

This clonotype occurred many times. This CDR3 is CASSLVASPQYEQYF. CDR3 coding DNA: TGTGCCAGCAGCTTAGTAGCGAGCCCCCAATACGAGCAGTACTTC. The rearrangement uses TRBV5-5 and TRBJ2-7; possible D gene TRBD2, 5 bases. V lost 2 bases and J 4 bases, leaving 16 bases between the germline ends. Germline loops: CDR1 SGHKS, CDR2 YYEKEE (reference sequence). This CDR3 region has 15 residues.

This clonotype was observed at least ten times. The CDR3 protein is CASRDTYYEQYF. For the CDR3, the DNA is TGTGCCAGCAGGGACACCTACTACGAGCAGTACTTC. The genes are TRBV6-2 or TRBV6-3 and TRBJ2-7, with a possible D match to TRBD1 (5 bases). The CDR3 runs to 12 residues. V was shortened by 6 bases and J by 3 bases, with 9 bases between the two germline ends. Looked up from germline, CDR1 is MNHEY and CDR2 is SVGEGT.

The CDR3 DNA reads TGTGCCAGCAGCCAGAACCGGGCGGGAGGGGGATACAATGAGCAGTTCTTC. Protein: CASSQNRAGGGYNEQFF. V gene TRBV3-1 combines with J gene TRBJ2-1, with 9 nucleotides matching TRBD2. Unmatched junction bases numbered 10, after V lost 3 bases and J lost 4 bases. The length of the CDR3 is 17 residues. Germline V gene lookup returns CDR1 LGHDT and CDR2 YNNKEL (reference sequence).

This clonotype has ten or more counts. The CDR3 sequence: CASSPPSLLGTEQFF. CDR3 in DNA: TGTGCCAGCAGTCCACCCTCTCTGCTGGGGACTGAGCAGTTCTTC. This chain uses TRBV27 with TRBJ2-1; perhaps D is TRBD1 or TRBD2 (5 bases each). V was trimmed by 5 bases and J by 9 bases, leaving 20 bases between them. CDR1 MNHEY and CDR2 SMNVEV come from the germline V gene (reference sequence). CDR3 size: 15 residues.

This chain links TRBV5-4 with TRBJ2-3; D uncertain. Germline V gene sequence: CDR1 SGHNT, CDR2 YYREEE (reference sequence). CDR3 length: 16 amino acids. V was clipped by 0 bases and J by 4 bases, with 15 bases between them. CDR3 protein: CASSLVVHPIPDTQYF. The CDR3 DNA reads TGTGCCAGCAGCTTGGTTGTACACCCCATCCCAGATACGCAGTATTTT. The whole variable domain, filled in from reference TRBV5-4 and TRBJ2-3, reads ETGVTQSPTHLIKTRGQQVTLRCSSQSGHNTVSWYQQALGQGPQFIFQYYREEENGRGNFPPRFSGLQFPNYSSELNVNALELDDSALYLCASSLVVHPIPDTQYFGPGTRLTVL.

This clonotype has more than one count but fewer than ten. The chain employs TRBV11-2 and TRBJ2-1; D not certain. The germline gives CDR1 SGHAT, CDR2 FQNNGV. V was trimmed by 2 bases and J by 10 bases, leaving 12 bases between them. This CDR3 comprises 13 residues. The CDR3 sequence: CASSLWVNAEQFF. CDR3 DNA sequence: TGTGCCAGCAGCTTATGGGTGAACGCGGAGCAGTTCTTC.

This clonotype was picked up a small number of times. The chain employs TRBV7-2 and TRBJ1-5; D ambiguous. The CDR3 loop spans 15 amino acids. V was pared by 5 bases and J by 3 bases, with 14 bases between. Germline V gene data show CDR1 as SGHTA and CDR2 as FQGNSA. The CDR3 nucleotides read TGTGCCAGCAGCCGGCAAACGGGGTACAATCAGCCCCAGCATTTT. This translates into CASSRQTGYNQPQHF.

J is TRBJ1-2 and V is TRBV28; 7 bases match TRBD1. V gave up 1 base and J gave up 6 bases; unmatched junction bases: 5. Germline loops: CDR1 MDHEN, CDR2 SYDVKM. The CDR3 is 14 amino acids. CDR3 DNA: TGTGCCAGCAGTTTATTACAGGGGTACGATGGCTACACCTTC. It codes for CASSLLQGYDGYTF.

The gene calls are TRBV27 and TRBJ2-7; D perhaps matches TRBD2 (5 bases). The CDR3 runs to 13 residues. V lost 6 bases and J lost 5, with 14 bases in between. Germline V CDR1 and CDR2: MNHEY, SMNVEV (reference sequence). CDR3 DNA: TGTGCCAGCAGGCCAACACAGAGGGACGAGCAGTACTTC. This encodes CASRPTQRDEQYF.

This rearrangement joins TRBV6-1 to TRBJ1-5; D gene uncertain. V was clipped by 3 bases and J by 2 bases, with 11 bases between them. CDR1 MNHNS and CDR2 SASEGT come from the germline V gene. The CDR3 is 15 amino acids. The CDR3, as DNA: TGTGCCAGCAGTGAGACCGGGGTGGGCAATCAGCCCCAGCATTTT. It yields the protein CASSETGVGNQPQHF.

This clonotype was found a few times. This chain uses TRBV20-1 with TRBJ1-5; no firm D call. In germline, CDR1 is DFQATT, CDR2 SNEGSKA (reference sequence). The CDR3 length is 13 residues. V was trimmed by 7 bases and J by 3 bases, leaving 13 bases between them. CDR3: CSGGTALNQPQHF. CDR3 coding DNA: TGCAGTGGGGGTACGGCGCTCAATCAGCCCCAGCATTTT.

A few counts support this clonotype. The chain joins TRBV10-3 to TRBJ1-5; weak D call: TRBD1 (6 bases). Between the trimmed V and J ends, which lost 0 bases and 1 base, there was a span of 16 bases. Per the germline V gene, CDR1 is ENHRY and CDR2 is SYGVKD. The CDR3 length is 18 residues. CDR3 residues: CAISESGSGRGSNQPQHF. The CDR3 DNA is TGTGCCATCAGTGAGTCGGGAAGTGGCAGGGGAAGCAATCAGCCCCAGCATTTT.

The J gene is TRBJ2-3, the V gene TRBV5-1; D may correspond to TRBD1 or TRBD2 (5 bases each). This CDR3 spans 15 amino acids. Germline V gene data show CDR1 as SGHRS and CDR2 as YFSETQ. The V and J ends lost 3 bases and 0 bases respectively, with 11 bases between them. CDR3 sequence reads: CASSWTRGSTDTQYF. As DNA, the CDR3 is TGCGCCAGCAGCTGGACCCGGGGCAGCACAGATACGCAGTATTTT.

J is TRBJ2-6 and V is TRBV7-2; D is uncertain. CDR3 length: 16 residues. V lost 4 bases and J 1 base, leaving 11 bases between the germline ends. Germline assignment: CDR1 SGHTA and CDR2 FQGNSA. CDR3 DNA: TGTGCCAGCAGCTCCGACCGGGTATCTGGGGCCAACGTCCTGACTTTC. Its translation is CASSSDRVSGANVLTF.

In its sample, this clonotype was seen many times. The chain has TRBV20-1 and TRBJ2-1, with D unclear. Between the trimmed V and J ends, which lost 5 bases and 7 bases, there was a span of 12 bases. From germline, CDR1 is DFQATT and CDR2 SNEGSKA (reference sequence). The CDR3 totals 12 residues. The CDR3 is CSAPSQGNEQFF. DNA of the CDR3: TGCAGTGCTCCGAGCCAAGGGAATGAGCAGTTCTTC.

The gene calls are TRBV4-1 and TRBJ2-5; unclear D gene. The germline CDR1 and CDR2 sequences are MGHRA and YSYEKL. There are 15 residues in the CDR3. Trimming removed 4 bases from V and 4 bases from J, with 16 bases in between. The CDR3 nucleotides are TGCGCCAGCAGCCCCCGAAGTGCGTGGGGAGAGACCCAGTACTTC. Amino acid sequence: CASSPRSAWGETQYF.

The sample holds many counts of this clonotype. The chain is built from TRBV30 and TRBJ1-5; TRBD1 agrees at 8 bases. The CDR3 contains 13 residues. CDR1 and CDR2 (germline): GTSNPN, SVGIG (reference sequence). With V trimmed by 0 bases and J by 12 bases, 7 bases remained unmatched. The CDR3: CAWSVTSGQVQHF. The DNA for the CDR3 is TGTGCCTGGAGTGTAACGTCGGGACAGGTCCAGCATTTT.

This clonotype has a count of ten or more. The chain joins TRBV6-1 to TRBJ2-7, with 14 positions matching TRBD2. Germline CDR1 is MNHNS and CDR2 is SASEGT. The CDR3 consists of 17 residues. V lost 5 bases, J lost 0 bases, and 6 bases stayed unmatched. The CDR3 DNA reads TGTGCCAGCAGTCCTCCTGGACTAGCGGGGGGCTCCTACGAGCAGTACTTC. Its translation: CASSPPGLAGGSYEQYF.